This TCR beta chain comes out of a study of cytomegalovirus exposure and HLA in healthy donors. The PCR had 60 Vbeta and 13 Jbeta primers. Clones were read by immunoSEQ multiplex PCR, and TCRdb kept only the in-frame ones, dropping some. The sample yields 85,000 to 95,000 clones, 74% seen once. Broader study findings: Indistinguishability led to the exclusion of some V segments, TRBV6-2 and TRBV6-3 included. There were a few CMV-associated chains whose specificity for CMV antigens was confirmed in vitro. Association of a missense DCLRE1C variant with TCR beta V- and J-gene trimming was reported in a later analysis. A later analysis found TCR association rates differed by HLA locus, highest for DRB1 and lowest for HLA-C.

The CDR3 runs to 15 residues. Trimming pared 4 bases from V and 2 bases from J, leaving 13 bases between. Germline assignment: CDR1 SGDLS and CDR2 YYNGEE. The sample holds a few counts of this clone. Its target is unknown. The material sequenced was PBMCs. J is TRBJ1-5 and V is TRBV9; perhaps TRBD1 as D (5 bases). This clonotype originated in a man aged 25-45 years in good health and CMV-seropositive. In DNA, the CDR3 is TGTGCCAGCAGCATCGGGGGAAACGGCAATCAGCCCCAGCATTTT. This encodes CASSIGGNGNQPQHF.